This T cell receptor beta chain was documented in a study of identifying expanded T cells in peripheral blood. General observations from the study: Over approximately two and four weeks, about 15 and 18 clones changed, versus approximately 1.2 between replicates. Roughly two-week clone count variance significantly increased as total template count grew.

Assay: immunoSEQ multiplex PCR; the TCRdb copy retains only in-frame clones and omits some. Of 80,000 or so clones listed, approximately 84% are singletons. About this clone itself: Its antigen is unknown.

Germline CDR1 reads SGHVS; CDR2 reads FQNEAQ. V shed 1 base and J shed 1 base, with 20 bases lying between them. This CDR3 region has 18 residues. The V gene is TRBV7-8, the J gene TRBJ2-7, with D possibly being TRBD1 (7 bases). The receptor was isolated from a person aged 18-69 years in good health. Sequenced material: blood. CDR3 sequence: CASSLGWSEQGTSYEQYF. CDR3 DNA sequence: TGTGCCAGCAGCTTAGGATGGTCGGAACAGGGGACTTCCTACGAGCAGTACTTC.